Listed here are 6 T cell receptor beta chains from one sample, sequenced in a study of blood T cell repertoires in COVID-19. Sequencing was performed with immunoSEQ multiplex PCR; in TCRdb, only in-frame clones are kept and a portion is missing. The sample has roughly 200,000 clones; roughly 87% are singletons. The sequencing sample was made of peripheral blood. Source of these receptors: a woman aged 60 to 75 with COVID-19, enrolled during active disease.

The sample holds many counts of this clone. The rearrangement joins TRBV4-3 to TRBJ1-1, with 7 bases matching TRBD1. CDR3 length equals 12 residues. The V segment lost 4 bases and the J segment 8 bases; nucleotides outside the gene matches: 4. CDR1 and CDR2 from the germline V gene are LGHNA and YSLEER. The CDR3, as DNA: TGCGCCAGCAGCCGGGTACAGGGGGAAGCTTTCTTT. Protein product: CASSRVQGEAFF.

This clone came up a few times. The V gene is TRBV6-4, the J gene TRBJ2-1; a weak D match, TRBD1 (5 bases). CDR3 length: 13 residues. From germline, CDR1 is MRHNA and CDR2 SNTAGT. V was pared by 3 bases and J by 2 bases, with 5 bases between. The CDR3 region has the DNA TGTGCCAGCAGTGAGGACACCTACAATGAGCAGTTCTTC. It encodes CASSEDTYNEQFF.

There are a few counts of this clone. The chain is built from TRBV30 and TRBJ2-1; the D is unclear. Per germline, CDR1 GTSNPN and CDR2 SVGIG (reference sequence). V lost 5 bases to trimming and J lost 0 bases, with 11 bases between them. There are 14 residues in the CDR3. The CDR3 DNA is TGTGCCTGGTCCGCCCCTAGCTCCTACAATGAGCAGTTCTTC. This gives the protein CAWSAPSSYNEQFF. The full variable domain, its missing parts supplied by reference TRBV30 and TRBJ2-1, is SQTIHQWPATLVQPVGSPLSLECTVEGTSNPNLYWYRQAAGRGLQLLFYSVGIGQISSEVPQNLSASRPQDRQFILSSKKLLLSDSGFYLCAWSAPSSYNEQFFGPGTRLTVL.

This clone has more than one count but fewer than ten. The chain couples TRBV19 to TRBJ1-5, with D possibly being TRBD1 (6 bases). Germline V gives CDR1 LNHDA, CDR2 SQIVND (reference sequence). V lost 7 bases to trimming and J lost 6 bases, with 16 bases between them. CDR3 size: 14 residues. CDR3 nucleotide sequence: TGTGCCAGTAATACAGGGTTTGGCGGTCAGCCCCAGCATTTT. This codes for CASNTGFGGQPQHF.

V gene TRBV9 combines with J gene TRBJ2-1; no definite D call. V was trimmed by 4 bases and J by 7 bases, leaving 12 bases between them. CDR1 and CDR2 from the germline V gene are SGDLS and YYNGEE. CDR3 length: 13 residues. CDR3 sequence: CASSLRLMNEQFF. The CDR3 region has the DNA TGTGCCAGCAGCCTTAGACTGATGAATGAGCAGTTCTTC.

The V gene is TRBV4-1, the J gene TRBJ2-7; possibly TRBD2 for D (6 bases). The V gene's germline CDR1 is MGHRA and CDR2 YSYEKL. The CDR3 is 18 amino acids. Trimming cost V 0 bases and J 4 bases, with 22 bases left between them. The CDR3 protein is CASSQEILVEGAGYEQYF. The CDR3 DNA reads as TGCGCCAGCAGCCAAGAAATACTAGTGGAGGGCGCGGGATACGAGCAGTACTTC.